These 20 T cell receptor beta chains came from one sample sequenced in a study of quantifying T cell responses using KT2 cells (dated by TCRdb to between 2016 and 2019). For the study in its entirety: RNA was DNase-treated and reverse transcribed with TCR alpha and beta constant-region primers, mostly using SuperScript III.

Receptor amplification or capture employed UMI-ligation and nested PCR. TCRdb shows the sequencer as Illumina MiSeq. A single-stranded oligonucleotide bearing the Illumina SP2 sequence and a UMI was ligated to the 3' end of the cDNA with T4 RNA ligase 1. PCR1 used 4 to 5 cycles (98 degrees C 15 s, 69 degrees C 30 s, 72 degrees C 40 s), and the beta primer was an equimolar mix of RC1.1 and RC1.2 that covered TRBC1 and TRBC2. TCRdb reran the public reads through fastp at Q25 and MiXCR, keeping productive beta chains. Rows with one shared CDR3 protein collapse into an entry with the most common genes and DNA. Across this sample there are approximately 46,000 distinct CDR3 sequences, with about 9.9% seen only once. The ten most abundant clones make up 8.5% to 12% of the sample. What was sequenced was PBMCs spiked with cells of the T cell clone KT2. All receptors derive from a human donor.

This clonotype was observed a handful of times. The chain has TRBV7-3 and TRBJ2-5, with D perhaps TRBD2 (7 bases). This CDR3 region has 14 residues. CDR1 is SGHTA and CDR2 is FQGTGA in the germline V gene. The V gene lost 5 bases and the J gene lost 4 bases, with 14 bases spanning the gap. CDR3 in DNA: TGTGCCAGCAGCCCTAGGGCGGGGGCAGAGACCCAGTACTTC. Its translation is CASSPRAGAETQYF.

In this sample, this clonotype turned up a few times. The rearrangement joins TRBV20-1 to TRBJ2-3, with a weak D call TRBD2 (5 bases). Trimming pared 7 bases from V and 4 bases from J, leaving 15 bases between. CDR1 DFQATT and CDR2 SNEGSKA come from the germline V gene (reference sequence). The CDR3 totals 13 residues. The chain's CDR3 is CSGGAVNPDTQYF. DNA for the CDR3: TGCAGTGGGGGAGCGGTAAACCCAGATACGCAGTATTTT.

Regarding this clonotype: A junction end diverges from the germline sequence, so it may reflect a read error. This chain links TRBV20-1 with TRBJ1-2; 7 nucleotides align to TRBD1. This CDR3 comprises 12 residues. Germline-derived CDR1 and CDR2 are DFQATT and SNEGSKA (reference sequence). The CDR3 DNA reads TGCAGTGCGGGACAGTCTAACTATGGCTACAACTTC. Protein: CSAGQSNYGYNF.

This clonotype was detected many times. The chain recombines TRBV7-8 with TRBJ1-4; D is perhaps TRBD1 (5 bases). The V gene's germline CDR1 is SGHVS and CDR2 FQNEAQ. This CDR3 is 16 amino acids long. Trimming cost V 5 bases and J 0 bases, with 13 bases left between them. The CDR3 sequence is CASSRVIGATNEKLFF. The CDR3 DNA is TGTGCCAGCAGCCGTGTAATAGGGGCAACTAATGAAAAACTGTTTTTT.

This clonotype was seen ten or more times. The rearrangement joins TRBV12-3 or TRBV12-4 to TRBJ2-7; D call uncertain. Trimming took off 8 bases at V and 10 bases at J, with 12 bases between the two ends. The CDR3 spans 10 residues. DNA for the CDR3: TGTGCCAGCTTGGGGTTGGAACAGTACTTC. This codes for CASLGLEQYF.

This chain joins TRBV10-1 and TRBJ2-7; D is ambiguous. Germline CDR1 and CDR2: WNHNN and SYGVQD (reference sequence). V gave up 6 bases and J gave up 12 bases, with 18 bases separating them. The CDR3 runs to 12 residues. CDR3 sequence: CASRIRHPRWYF. The CDR3 DNA follows: TGCGCCAGCAGGATAAGACACCCTAGATGGTACTTC.

V usage is TRBV6-2 or TRBV6-3 and J usage is TRBJ1-5, with 8 bases lining up with TRBD1. This CDR3 is 20 amino acids long. V trimming: 3 bases; J trimming: 9 bases; junction bases outside the gene matches: 25. The germline CDR1 and CDR2 sequences are MNHEY and SVGEGT. CDR3 sequence: CASSYSPGQGVEVQRRPQHF. CDR3 bases: TGTGCCAGCAGTTATTCCCCTGGACAGGGTGTTGAGGTACAAAGAAGGCCCCAGCATTTT.

This clonotype turned up a few times. The CDR3 DNA reads TGTGCCAGCAGCCAAGATTCTGGACAAATTACGCAGTATTTT. Encoded protein: CASSQDSGQITQYF. The gene calls are TRBV4-2 and TRBJ2-3, with TRBD1 as a possible D gene (5 bases). The germline V gene has CDR1 LGHNA and CDR2 YNFKEQ. The CDR3 contains 14 residues. Trimming removed 0 bases from V and 8 bases from J, with 12 bases in between.

The chain employs TRBV12-3 or TRBV12-4 and TRBJ2-7; unclear D gene. V was clipped by 0 bases and J by 1 base, with 7 bases between them. The CDR3 contains 14 residues. The CDR3 coding sequence is TGTGCCAGCAGTTTAGCGCGGCAATCCTACGAGCAGTACTTC. Translated, it gives CASSLARQSYEQYF.

This chain links TRBV7-9 with TRBJ2-1; perhaps TRBD1 as D (5 bases). From germline, CDR1 is SEHNR and CDR2 FQNEAQ (reference sequence). The V end lost 3 bases, the J end lost 1 base, and 7 bases lay between the germline ends. This CDR3 is 14 amino acids long. CDR3 bases: TGTGCCAGCAGCTTGACAGTTTCCTACAATGAGCAGTTCTTC. Its translation is CASSLTVSYNEQFF.

The chain has TRBV24-1 and TRBJ2-3; 9 bases fit TRBD1. This CDR3 has 16 residues. Germline V gives CDR1 KGHDR, CDR2 SFDVKD. V gave up 3 bases and J gave up 4 bases; unmatched junction bases: 7. CDR3 loop: CATSDPRDRVADTQYF. In nucleotides, the CDR3 is TGTGCCACCAGTGATCCCCGGGACAGGGTCGCAGATACGCAGTATTTT.

V and J are TRBV12-3 or TRBV12-4 and TRBJ1-5; 8 nucleotides agree with TRBD1. V dropped 5 bases and J dropped 14; count of bases not matched to a gene: 14. The CDR3 totals 14 residues. CDR3 amino acids: CASSPPTRDRSKHF. In nucleotides, the CDR3 is TGTGCCAGCAGTCCGCCGACTAGGGACAGGTCAAAGCATTTT.

Ten or more counts support this clonotype. The rearrangement links TRBV20-1 to TRBJ2-7; D possibly corresponds to TRBD2 (6 bases). This CDR3 contains 13 residues. The V gene's germline CDR1 is DFQATT and CDR2 SNEGSKA (reference sequence). The ends were cut back, 5 bases at V and 0 bases at J, with 11 bases in the middle. CDR3 DNA sequence: TGCAGTGCTTGGGAGGCCAGCTCCTACGAGCAGTACTTC. Its translation is CSAWEASSYEQYF.

In this sample, this clonotype turned up a few times. The V and J genes are TRBV12-3 or TRBV12-4 and TRBJ2-3, with unresolved D. V was cut by 3 bases and J by 4 bases, with 8 bases left in between. This CDR3 comprises 13 residues. Written as DNA, the CDR3 is TGTGCCAGCAGTTTCGGGCAGGCAGATACGCAGTATTTT. The encoded protein is CASSFGQADTQYF.

The V call is TRBV11-2, the J call TRBJ2-4; TRBD2 matches 14 bases. The CDR3 contains 20 residues. Trimming took 4 bases from V and 0 from J; bases not matched to a gene: 11. CDR1 and CDR2 (germline): SGHAT, FQNNGV. CDR3 protein: CASSSLGGTSGSLAKNIQYF. DNA for the CDR3: TGTGCCAGCAGCTCCTTAGGCGGGACTAGCGGGAGCTTAGCCAAAAACATTCAGTACTTC.

V usage is TRBV2 and J usage is TRBJ1-1; no clear D gene. The V gene's germline CDR1 is SNHLY and CDR2 FYNNEI. The CDR3 totals 12 residues. V gave up 8 bases and J gave up 0 bases, with 7 bases separating them. The CDR3 protein is CASVRLNTEAFF. The CDR3 region has the DNA TGTGCCAGCGTACGGTTGAACACTGAAGCTTTCTTT.

Details on this clonotype: One base away lies a much larger clone, so this may be a sequencing read error. This chain's CDR3 is CVSGSYEQYF. CDR3 sequence (DNA): TGTGTCAGCGGCTCCTACGAGCAGTACTTC. The chain joins TRBV6-2 or TRBV6-3 to TRBJ2-7; D possibly corresponds to TRBD2 (5 bases). The CDR3 has 10 residues. Germline CDR1 reads MNHEY; CDR2 reads SVGEGT.

In its sample, this clonotype was seen a few times. This chain joins TRBV29-1 and TRBJ2-1; tentative D call: TRBD2 (6 bases). V lost 3 bases and J lost 7, with 16 bases in between. Germline V gives CDR1 SQVTM, CDR2 ANQGSEA. The CDR3 extends over 14 amino acids. CDR3 nucleotide sequence: TGCAGCGTTGATAGCCGACGCCGGGGGAATGAGCAGTTCTTC. It translates to CSVDSRRRGNEQFF.

The V gene is TRBV6-2 or TRBV6-3, the J gene TRBJ2-7; D is unclear. The V end lost 7 bases, the J end lost 1 base, and 11 bases lay between the germline ends. Germline CDR1 is MNHEY and CDR2 is SVGEGT. The length of the CDR3 is 13 residues. The CDR3 loop reads CASMLQRSYEQYF. CDR3 nucleotide sequence: TGTGCCAGCATGTTGCAGAGATCCTACGAGCAGTACTTC.

This clonotype was detected a few times. This chain joins TRBV5-1 and TRBJ2-7; 10 nucleotides line up with TRBD2. This CDR3 is built from 16 residues. Looked up from germline, CDR1 is SGHRS and CDR2 is YFSETQ. The trim removed 4 bases at V and 7 bases at J, leaving 14 bases unmatched. CDR3 residues: CASSPQLAGPLGEQYF. CDR3 coding DNA: TGCGCCAGCAGCCCCCAACTAGCGGGGCCCTTGGGGGAGCAGTACTTC. Complete variable domain (other parts from reference TRBV5-1 and TRBJ2-7): KAGVTQTPRYLIKTRGQQVTLSCSPISGHRSVSWYQQTPGQGLQFLFEYFSETQRNKGNFPGRFSGRQFSNSRSEMNVSTLELGDSALYLCASSPQLAGPLGEQYFGPGTRLTVT.